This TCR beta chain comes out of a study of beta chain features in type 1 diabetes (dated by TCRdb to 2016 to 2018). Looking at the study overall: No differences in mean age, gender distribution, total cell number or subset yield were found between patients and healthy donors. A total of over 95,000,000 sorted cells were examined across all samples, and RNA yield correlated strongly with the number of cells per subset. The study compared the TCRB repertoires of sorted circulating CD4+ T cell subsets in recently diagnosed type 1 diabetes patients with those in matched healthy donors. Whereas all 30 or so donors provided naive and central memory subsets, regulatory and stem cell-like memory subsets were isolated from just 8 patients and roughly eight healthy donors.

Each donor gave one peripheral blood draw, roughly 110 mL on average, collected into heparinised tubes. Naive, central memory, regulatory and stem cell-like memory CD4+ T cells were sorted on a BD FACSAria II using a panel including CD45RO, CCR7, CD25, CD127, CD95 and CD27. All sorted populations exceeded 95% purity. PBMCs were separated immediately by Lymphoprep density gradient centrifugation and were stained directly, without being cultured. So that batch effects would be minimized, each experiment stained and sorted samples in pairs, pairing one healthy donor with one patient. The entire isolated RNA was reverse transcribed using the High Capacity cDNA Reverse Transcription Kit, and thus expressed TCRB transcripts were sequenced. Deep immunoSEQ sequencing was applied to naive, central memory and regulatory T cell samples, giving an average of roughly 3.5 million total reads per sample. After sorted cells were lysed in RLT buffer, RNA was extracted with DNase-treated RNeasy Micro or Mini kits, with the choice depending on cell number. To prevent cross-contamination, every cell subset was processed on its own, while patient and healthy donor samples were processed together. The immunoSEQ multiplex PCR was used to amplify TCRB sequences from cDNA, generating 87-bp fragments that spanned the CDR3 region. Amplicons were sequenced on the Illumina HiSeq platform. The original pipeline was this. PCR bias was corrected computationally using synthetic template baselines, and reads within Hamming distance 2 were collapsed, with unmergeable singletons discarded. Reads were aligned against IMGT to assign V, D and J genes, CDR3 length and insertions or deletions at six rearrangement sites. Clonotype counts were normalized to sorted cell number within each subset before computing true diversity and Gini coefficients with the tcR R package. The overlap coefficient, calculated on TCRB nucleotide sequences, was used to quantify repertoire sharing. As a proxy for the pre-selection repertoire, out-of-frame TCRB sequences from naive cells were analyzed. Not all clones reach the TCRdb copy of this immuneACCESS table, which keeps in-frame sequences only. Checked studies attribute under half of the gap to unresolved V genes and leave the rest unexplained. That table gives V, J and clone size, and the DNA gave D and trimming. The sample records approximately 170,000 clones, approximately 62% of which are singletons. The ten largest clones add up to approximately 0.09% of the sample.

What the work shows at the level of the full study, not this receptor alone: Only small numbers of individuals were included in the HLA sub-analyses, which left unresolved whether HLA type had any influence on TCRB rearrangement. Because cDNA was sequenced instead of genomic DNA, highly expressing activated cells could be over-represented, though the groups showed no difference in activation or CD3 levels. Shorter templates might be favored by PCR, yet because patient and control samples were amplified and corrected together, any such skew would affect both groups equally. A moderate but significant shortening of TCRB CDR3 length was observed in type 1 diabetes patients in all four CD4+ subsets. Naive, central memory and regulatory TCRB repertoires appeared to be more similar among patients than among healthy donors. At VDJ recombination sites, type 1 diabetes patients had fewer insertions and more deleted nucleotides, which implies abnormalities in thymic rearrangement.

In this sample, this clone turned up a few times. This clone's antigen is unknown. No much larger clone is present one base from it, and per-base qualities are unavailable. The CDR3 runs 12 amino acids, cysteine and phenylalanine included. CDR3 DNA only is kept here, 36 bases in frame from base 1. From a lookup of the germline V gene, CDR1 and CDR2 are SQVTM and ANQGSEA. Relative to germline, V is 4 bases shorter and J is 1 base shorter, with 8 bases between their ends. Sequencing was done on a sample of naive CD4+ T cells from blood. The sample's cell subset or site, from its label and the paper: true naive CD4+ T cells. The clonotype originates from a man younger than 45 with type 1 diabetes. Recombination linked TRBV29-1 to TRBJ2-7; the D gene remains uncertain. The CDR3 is CSVGGVSYEQYF. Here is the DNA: TGCAGCGTTGGAGGTGTTTCCTACGAGCAGTACTTC.